This T cell receptor (beta chain) was retrieved from a study of brain T cells in children with intractable seizures. On this clone: The antigen is unknown.

Only cases whose brain tissue showed the highest T cell transcript signatures were sequenced. At least one anti-epileptic drug was given before surgery. The protocol was immunoSEQ multiplex PCR, while the TCRdb copy is restricted to in-frame clones and leaves out a portion. The sample has 65,000 to 85,000 clones, about 92% seen once. Study results and limitations: Clones missing pre-surgery may reflect undersampling of that blood sample.

The CDR3 runs to 13 residues. V lost 3 bases and J lost 1; bases outside the gene matches: 0. Germline CDR1 reads SGHAT; CDR2 reads FQNNGV. The gene calls are TRBV11-2 and TRBJ2-7, with 7 bases matching TRBD2. This sample comprised peripheral blood, obtained at surgery. The TCR sequence derives from a boy under three years old with tuberous sclerosis and intractable seizures. In DNA form, the CDR3 reads TGTGCCAGCAGCTTCGGGGGGTCCTACGAGCAGTACTTC. It codes for CASSFGGSYEQYF.